One sample yielded the 2 T cell receptor beta chains listed below, sequenced in a study of blood T cell repertoires in COVID-19. Sequencing used immunoSEQ multiplex PCR; TCRdb keeps in-frame clones, though not all of them. Of around 130,000 clones listed, about 85% are singletons. Sequencing was performed on peripheral blood. The receptor set was obtained from a man aged 55 to 70 with acute or convalescent COVID-19.

V usage is TRBV28 and J usage is TRBJ1-5; no reliable D call. The CDR3 has 14 amino acids. The germline gives CDR1 MDHEN, CDR2 SYDVKM. V was pared by 6 bases and J by 7 bases, with 16 bases between. CDR3 protein: CASRRDIDYQPQHF. The CDR3 bases are TGTGCCAGCAGAAGAGATATTGATTACCAGCCCCAGCATTTT.

V and J are TRBV4-1 and TRBJ2-7; 9 bases are shared with TRBD1. The CDR3 consists of 14 residues. The germline V gene encodes CDR1 MGHRA and CDR2 YSYEKL. V trimming: 3 bases; J trimming: 3 bases; junction bases outside the gene matches: 3. CDR3 region: CASSQDRGLYEQYF. The DNA of the CDR3 is TGCGCCAGCAGCCAGGACAGGGGCCTCTACGAGCAGTACTTC.